This T cell receptor (beta chain) was obtained from a study of control samples from healthy donors and cancer patients. CDR1 is SGHDN and CDR2 is FVKESK in the germline V gene. With 3 bases removed from V and 9 bases from J, the gap between germline ends came to 9 bases. The CDR3 is 13 residues long. Generated by immunoSEQ multiplex PCR, the TCRdb table keeps only in-frame clones and is missing some. Of over 65,000 clones detected, roughly nine tenths appear once; the ten largest clones hold under 10%. The chain uses TRBV14 and TRBJ1-6, with unresolved D. The sequence came from a woman in her 50s with colorectal cancer. Sequenced sample: PBMCs. Here the CDR3 reads CASSHGSVSPLHF. In DNA, the CDR3 is TGTGCCAGCAGCCATGGGTCGGTTTCACCCCTCCACTTT.